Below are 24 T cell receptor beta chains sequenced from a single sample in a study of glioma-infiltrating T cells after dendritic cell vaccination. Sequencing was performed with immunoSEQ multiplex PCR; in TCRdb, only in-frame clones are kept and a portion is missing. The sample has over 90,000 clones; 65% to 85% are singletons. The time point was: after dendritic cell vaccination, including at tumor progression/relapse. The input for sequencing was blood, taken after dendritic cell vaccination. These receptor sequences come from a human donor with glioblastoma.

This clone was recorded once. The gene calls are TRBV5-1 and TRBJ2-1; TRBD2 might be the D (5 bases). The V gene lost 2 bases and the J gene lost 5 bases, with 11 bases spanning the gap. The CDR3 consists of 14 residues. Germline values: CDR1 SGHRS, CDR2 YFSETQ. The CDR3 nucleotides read TGCGCCAGCAGCTTAAATTCGGGGAACAATGAGCAGTTCTTC. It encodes CASSLNSGNNEQFF.

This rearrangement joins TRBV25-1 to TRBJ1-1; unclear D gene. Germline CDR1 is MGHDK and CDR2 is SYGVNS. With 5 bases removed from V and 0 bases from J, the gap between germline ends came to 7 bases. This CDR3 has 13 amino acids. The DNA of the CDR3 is TGTGCCAGCAGTTCCGGTTTGAACACTGAAGCTTTCTTT. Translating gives CASSSGLNTEAFF.

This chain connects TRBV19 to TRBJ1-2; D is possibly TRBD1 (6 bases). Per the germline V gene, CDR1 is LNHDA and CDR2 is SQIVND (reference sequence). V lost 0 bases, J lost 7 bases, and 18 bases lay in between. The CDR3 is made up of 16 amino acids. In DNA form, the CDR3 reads TGTGCCAGTAGTATAGACCGGGACATCGTATGGGGTGGCTACACCTTC. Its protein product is CASSIDRDIVWGGYTF.

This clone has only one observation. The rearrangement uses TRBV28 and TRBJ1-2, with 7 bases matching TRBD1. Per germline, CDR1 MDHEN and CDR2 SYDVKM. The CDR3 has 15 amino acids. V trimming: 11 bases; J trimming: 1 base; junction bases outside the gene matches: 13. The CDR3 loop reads CAVVPGQGDNYGYTF. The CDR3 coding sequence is TGTGCCGTGGTCCCCGGGCAGGGGGATAACTATGGCTACACCTTC.

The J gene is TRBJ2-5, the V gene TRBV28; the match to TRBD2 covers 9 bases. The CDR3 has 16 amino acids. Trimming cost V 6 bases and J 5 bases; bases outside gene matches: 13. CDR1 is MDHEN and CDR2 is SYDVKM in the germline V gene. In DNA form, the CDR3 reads TGTGCCAGCAGCCAGGCGGGGACTAGCTTCGCGGAGACCCAGTACTTC. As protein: CASSQAGTSFAETQYF. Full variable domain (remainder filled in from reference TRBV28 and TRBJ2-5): DVKVTQSSRYLVKRTGEKVFLECVQDMDHENMFWYRQDPGLGLRLIYFSYDVKMKEKGDIPEGYSVSREKKERFSLILESASTNQTSMYLCASSQAGTSFAETQYFGPGTRLLVL.

CDR3 region: CASTLRGTGGIEQYF. The CDR3 DNA follows: TGTGCCAGCACCCTCCGGGGGACAGGGGGCATTGAGCAGTACTTC. This sequence joins TRBV6-6 and TRBJ2-7, with 12 bases fitting TRBD1. There are 15 residues in the CDR3. The V segment lost 7 bases and the J segment 7 bases; nucleotides outside the gene matches: 11. CDR1 is MNHNY, CDR2 SVGAGI, per germline (reference sequence).

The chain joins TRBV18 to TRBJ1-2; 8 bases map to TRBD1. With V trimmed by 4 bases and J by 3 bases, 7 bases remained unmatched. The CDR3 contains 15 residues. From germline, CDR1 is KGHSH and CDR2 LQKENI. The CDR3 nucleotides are TGTGCCAGCTCACAGAGGACAGGGTCGGACTATGGCTACACCTTC. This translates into CASSQRTGSDYGYTF.

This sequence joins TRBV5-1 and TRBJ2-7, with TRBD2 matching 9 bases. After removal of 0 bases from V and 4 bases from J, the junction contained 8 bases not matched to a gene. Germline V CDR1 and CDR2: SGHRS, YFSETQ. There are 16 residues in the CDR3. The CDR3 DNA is TGCGCCAGCAGCTTGGGATCGGCGGGAGGGTCTTACGAGCAGTACTTC. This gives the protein CASSLGSAGGSYEQYF.

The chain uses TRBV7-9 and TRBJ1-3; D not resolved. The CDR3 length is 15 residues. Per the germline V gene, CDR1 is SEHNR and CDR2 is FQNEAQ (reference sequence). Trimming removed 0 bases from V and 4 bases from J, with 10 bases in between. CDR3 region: CASSLAGVFGNTIYF. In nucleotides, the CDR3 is TGTGCCAGCAGCTTAGCCGGGGTCTTCGGAAACACCATATATTTT.

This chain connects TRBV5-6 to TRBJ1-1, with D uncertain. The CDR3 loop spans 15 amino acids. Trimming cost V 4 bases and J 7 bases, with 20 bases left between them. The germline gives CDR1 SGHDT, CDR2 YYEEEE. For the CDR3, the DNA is TGTGCCAGCAGCCCAATTGAGAGGATCTCATATGAAGCTTTCTTT. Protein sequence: CASSPIERISYEAFF.

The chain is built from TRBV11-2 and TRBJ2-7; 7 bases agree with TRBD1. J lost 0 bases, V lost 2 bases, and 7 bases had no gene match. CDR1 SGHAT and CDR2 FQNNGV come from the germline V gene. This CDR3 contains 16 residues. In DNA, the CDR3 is TGTGCCAGCAGCTTATCTGGGACAGAGAGCTCCTACGAGCAGTACTTC. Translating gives CASSLSGTESSYEQYF.

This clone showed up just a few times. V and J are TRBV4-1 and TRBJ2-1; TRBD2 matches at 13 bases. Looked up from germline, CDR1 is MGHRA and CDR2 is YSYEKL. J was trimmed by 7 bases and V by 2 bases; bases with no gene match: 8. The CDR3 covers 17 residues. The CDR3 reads CASSQWAGTSGINEQFF. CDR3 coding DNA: TGCGCCAGCAGCCAATGGGCCGGGACTAGCGGGATAAATGAGCAGTTCTTC.

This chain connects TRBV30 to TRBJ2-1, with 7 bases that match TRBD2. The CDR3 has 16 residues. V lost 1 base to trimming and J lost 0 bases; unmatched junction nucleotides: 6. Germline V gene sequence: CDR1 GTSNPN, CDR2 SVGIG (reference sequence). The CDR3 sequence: CAWSGSGAYSYNEQFF. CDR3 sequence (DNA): TGTGCCTGGAGTGGGAGCGGGGCCTACTCCTACAATGAGCAGTTCTTC.

In nucleotides, the CDR3 is TGTGCCAGCAGCTTGGAGGGACCTGACCCCGCGGGTCAGCCCCAGCATTTT. This translates into CASSLEGPDPAGQPQHF. The chain employs TRBV7-8 and TRBJ1-5; D may be TRBD1 (5 bases). Deletions cut 3 bases from V and 6 bases from J, with 21 bases between. CDR3 length equals 17 residues. The V gene's germline CDR1 is SGHVS and CDR2 FQNEAQ.

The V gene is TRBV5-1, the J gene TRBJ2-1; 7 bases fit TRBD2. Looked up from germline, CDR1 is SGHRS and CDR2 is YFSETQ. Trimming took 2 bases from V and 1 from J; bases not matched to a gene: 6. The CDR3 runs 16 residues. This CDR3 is CASSFTGGLSYNEQFF. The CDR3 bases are TGCGCCAGCAGCTTCACGGGAGGTCTGTCCTACAATGAGCAGTTCTTC.

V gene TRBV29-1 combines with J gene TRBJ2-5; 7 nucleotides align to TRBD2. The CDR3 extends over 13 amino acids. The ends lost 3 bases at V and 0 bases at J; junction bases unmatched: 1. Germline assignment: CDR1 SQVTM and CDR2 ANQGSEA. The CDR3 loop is CSVDRGDQETQYF. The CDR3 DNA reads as TGCAGCGTTGACCGGGGGGACCAAGAGACCCAGTACTTC.

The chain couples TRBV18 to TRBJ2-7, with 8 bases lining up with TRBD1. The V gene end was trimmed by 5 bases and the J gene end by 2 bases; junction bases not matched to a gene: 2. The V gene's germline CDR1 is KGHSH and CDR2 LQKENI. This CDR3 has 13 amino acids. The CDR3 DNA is TGTGCCAGCTCAACGACAGGGGCCTACGAGCAGTACTTC. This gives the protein CASSTTGAYEQYF.

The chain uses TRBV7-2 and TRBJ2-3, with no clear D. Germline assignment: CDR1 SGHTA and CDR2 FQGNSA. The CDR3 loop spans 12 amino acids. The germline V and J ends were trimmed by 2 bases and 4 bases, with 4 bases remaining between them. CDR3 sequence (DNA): TGTGCCAGCAGCTTATTCTCAGATACGCAGTATTTT. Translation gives CASSLFSDTQYF.

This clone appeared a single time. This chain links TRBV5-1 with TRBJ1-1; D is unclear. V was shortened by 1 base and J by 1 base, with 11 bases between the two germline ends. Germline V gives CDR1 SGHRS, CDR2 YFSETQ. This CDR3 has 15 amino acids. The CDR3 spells CASSLSVQTNTEAFF. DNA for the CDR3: TGCGCCAGCAGCTTGAGTGTACAGACGAACACTGAAGCTTTCTTT.

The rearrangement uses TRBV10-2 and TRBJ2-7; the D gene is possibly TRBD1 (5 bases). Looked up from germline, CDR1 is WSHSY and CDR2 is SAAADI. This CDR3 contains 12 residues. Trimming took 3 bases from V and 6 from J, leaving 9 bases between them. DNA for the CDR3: TGCGCCAGCAGTGAAGTGCAGGGCGAGCAGTACTTC. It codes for CASSEVQGEQYF.

DNA for the CDR3: TGCGCCAGCAGCCAGGGTCCTAGCGGGAGGGCAGATACGCAGTATTTT. Translating gives CASSQGPSGRADTQYF. The chain links TRBV4-1 to TRBJ2-3; 12 bases align to TRBD2. The V gene end was trimmed by 3 bases and the J gene end by 4 bases; junction bases not matched to a gene: 5. The germline gives CDR1 MGHRA, CDR2 YSYEKL. The CDR3 sequence is 16 residues long.

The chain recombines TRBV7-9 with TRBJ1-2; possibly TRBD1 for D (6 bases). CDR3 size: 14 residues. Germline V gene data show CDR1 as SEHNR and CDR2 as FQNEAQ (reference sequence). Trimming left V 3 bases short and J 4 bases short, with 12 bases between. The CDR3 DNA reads TGTGCCAGCAGCTTGGATAGGACAGCCTATGGCTACACCTTC. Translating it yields CASSLDRTAYGYTF. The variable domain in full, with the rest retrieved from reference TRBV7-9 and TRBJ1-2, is DTGVSQNPRHKITKRGQNVTFRCDPISEHNRLYWYRQTLGQGPEFLTYFQNEAQLEKSRLLSDRFSAERPKGSFSTLEIQRTEQGDSAMYLCASSLDRTAYGYTFGSGTRLTVV.

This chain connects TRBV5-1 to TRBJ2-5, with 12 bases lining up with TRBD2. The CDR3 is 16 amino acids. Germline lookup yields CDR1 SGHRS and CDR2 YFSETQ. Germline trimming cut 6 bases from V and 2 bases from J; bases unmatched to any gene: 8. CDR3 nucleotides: TGCGCCAGCACCATAAGGACTAGCGGGGCGCAAGAGACCCAGTACTTC. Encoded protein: CASTIRTSGAQETQYF.

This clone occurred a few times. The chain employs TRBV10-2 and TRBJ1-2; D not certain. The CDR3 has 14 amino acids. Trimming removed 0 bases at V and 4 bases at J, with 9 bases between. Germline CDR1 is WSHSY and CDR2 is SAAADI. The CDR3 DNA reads TGCGCCAGCAGTGAGTCGACTCTCACCTATGGCTACACCTTC. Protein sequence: CASSESTLTYGYTF.